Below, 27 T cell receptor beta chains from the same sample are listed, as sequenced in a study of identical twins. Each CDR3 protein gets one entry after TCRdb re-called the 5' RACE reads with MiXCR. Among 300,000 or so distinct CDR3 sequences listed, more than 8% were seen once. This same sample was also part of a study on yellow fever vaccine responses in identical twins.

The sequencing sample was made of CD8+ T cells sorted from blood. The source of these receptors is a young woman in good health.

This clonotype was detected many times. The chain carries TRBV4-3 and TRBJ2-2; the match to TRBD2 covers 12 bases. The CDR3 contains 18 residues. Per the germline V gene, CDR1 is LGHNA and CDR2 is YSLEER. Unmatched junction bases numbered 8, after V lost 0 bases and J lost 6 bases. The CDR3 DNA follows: TGCGCCAGCAGCCAAGACGGGCTAGCGGGAGGGCAAGCCGGGGAGCTGTTTTTT. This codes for CASSQDGLAGGQAGELFF.

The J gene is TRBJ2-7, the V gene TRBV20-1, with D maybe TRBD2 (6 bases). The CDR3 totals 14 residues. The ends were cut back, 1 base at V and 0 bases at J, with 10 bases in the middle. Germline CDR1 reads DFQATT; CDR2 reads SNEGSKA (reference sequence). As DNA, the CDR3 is TGCAGTGCTAGAGGGGGCGGGGACTCCTACGAGCAGTACTTC. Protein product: CSARGGGDSYEQYF.

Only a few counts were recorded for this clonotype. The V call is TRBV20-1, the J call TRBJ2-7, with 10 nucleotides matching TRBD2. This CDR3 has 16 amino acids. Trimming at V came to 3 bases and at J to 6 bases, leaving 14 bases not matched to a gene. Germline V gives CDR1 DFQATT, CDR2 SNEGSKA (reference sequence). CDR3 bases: TGCAGTGCTAGCGGGGCCCTAGCGGGAGTAGGGCGCGAGCAGTACTTC. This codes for CSASGALAGVGREQYF.

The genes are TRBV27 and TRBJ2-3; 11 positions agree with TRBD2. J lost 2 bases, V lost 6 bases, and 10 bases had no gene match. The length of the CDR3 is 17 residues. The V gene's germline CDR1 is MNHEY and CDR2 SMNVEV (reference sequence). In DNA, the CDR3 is TGTGCCAGCAGCCTAGGACTAGCGGGCTTATTCACAGATACGCAGTATTTT. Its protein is CASSLGLAGLFTDTQYF.

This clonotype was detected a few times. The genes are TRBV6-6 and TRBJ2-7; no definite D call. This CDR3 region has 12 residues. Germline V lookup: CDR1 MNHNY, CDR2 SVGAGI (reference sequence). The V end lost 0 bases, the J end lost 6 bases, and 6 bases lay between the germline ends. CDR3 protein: CASSYSLSEQYF. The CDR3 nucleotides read TGTGCCAGCAGTTACTCCTTGTCCGAGCAGTACTTC.

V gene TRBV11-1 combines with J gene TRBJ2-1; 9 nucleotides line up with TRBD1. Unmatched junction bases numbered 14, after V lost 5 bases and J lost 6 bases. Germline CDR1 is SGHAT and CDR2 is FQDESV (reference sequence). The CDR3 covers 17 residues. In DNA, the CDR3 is TGTGCCAGCAGCCCAACTGACAGGGGGAAGCTTTTCAATGAGCAGTTCTTC. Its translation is CASSPTDRGKLFNEQFF.

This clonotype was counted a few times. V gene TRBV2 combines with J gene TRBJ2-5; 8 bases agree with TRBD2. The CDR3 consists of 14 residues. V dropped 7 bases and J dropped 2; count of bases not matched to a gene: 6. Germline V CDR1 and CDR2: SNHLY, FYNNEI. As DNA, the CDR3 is TGTGCCAGCAACGGGGGGGCCGTACAAGAGACCCAGTACTTC. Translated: CASNGGAVQETQYF. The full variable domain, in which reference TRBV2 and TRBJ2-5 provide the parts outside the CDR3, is EPEVTQTPSHQVTQMGQEVILRCVPISNHLYFYWYRQILGQKVEFLVSFYNNEISEKSEIFDDQFSVERPDGSNFTLKIRSTKLEDSAMYFCASNGGAVQETQYFGPGTRLLVL.

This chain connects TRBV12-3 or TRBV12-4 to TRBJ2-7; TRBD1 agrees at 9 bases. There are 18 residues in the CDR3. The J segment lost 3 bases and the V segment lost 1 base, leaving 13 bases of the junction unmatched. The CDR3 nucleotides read TGTGCCAGCAGTTTAGGGTCCGAGCAGGGACAGGGAAACTACGAGCAGTACTTC. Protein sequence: CASSLGSEQGQGNYEQYF.

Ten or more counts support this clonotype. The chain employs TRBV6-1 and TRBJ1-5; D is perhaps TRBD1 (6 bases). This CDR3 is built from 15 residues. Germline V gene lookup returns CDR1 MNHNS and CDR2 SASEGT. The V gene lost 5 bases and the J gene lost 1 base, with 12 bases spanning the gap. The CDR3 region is CASSLYRASNQPQHF. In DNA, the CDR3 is TGTGCCAGCAGTCTATACAGGGCCAGCAATCAGCCCCAGCATTTT.

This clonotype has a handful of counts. CDR3 amino acids: CASSIGPTNEKLFF. As DNA, the CDR3 is TGTGCCAGCAGCATTGGACCAACTAATGAAAAACTGTTTTTT. The chain uses TRBV6-1 and TRBJ1-4; the D is unclear. The germline V and J ends were trimmed by 6 bases and 0 bases, with 8 bases remaining between them. The CDR3 loop spans 14 amino acids. Looked up from germline, CDR1 is MNHNS and CDR2 is SASEGT.

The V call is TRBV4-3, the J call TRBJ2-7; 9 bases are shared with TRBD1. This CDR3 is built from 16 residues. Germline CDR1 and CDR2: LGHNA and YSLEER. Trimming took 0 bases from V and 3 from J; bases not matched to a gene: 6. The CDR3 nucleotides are TGCGCCAGCAGCCAAGATCACCCGGGACAGGGCTACGAGCAGTACTTC. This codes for CASSQDHPGQGYEQYF.

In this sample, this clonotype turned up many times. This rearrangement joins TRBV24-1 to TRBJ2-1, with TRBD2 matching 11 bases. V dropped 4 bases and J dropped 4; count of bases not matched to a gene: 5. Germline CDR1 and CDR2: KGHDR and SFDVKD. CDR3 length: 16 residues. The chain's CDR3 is CATSDLTSGDYNEQFF. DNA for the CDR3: TGTGCCACCAGTGACCTGACTAGCGGGGATTACAATGAGCAGTTCTTC.

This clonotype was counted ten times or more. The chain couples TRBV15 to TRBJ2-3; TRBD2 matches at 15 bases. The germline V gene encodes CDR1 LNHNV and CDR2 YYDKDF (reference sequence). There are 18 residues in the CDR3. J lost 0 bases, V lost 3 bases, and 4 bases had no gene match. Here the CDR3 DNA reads TGTGCCACCAGCAGCGGGACTAGCGGGAGGAGGAGCACAGATACGCAGTATTTT. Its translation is CATSSGTSGRRSTDTQYF.

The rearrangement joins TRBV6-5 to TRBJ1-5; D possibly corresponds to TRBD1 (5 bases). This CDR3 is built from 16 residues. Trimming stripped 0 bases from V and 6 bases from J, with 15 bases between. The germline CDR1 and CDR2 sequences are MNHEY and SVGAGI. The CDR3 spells CASSYSHGGVGQPQHF. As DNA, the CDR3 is TGTGCCAGCAGTTACTCCCACGGAGGGGTTGGTCAGCCCCAGCATTTT.

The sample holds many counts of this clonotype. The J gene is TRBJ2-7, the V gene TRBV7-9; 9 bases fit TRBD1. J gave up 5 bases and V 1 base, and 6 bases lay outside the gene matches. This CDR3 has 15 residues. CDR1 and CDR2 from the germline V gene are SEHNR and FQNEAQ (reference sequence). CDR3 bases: TGTGCCAGCAGCTTAGGACAGGGGGTCGACGACGAGCAGTACTTC. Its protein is CASSLGQGVDDEQYF. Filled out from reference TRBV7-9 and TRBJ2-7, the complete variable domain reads DTGVSQNPRHKITKRGQNVTFRCDPISEHNRLYWYRQTLGQGPEFLTYFQNEAQLEKSRLLSDRFSAERPKGSFSTLEIQRTEQGDSAMYLCASSLGQGVDDEQYFGPGTRLTVT.

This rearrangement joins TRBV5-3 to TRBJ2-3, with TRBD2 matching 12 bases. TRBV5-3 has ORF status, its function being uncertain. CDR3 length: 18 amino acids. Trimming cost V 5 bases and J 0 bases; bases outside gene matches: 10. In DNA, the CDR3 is TGTGCCAGAAGAGCCGGGACTAGCGGGCCGGCTAGCACAGATACGCAGTATTTT. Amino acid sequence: CARRAGTSGPASTDTQYF.

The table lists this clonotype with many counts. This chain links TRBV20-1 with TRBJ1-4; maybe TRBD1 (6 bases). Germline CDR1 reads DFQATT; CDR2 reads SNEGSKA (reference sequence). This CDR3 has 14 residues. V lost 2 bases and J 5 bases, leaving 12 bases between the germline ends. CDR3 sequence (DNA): TGCAGTGCTAGAAGCTACAGGGAAAATGAAAAACTGTTTTTT. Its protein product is CSARSYRENEKLFF.

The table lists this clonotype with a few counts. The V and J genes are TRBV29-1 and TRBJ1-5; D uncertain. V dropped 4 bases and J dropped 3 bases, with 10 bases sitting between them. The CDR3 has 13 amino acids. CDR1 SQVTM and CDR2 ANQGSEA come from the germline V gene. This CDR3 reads CSVVTGNNQPQHF. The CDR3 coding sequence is TGCAGCGTTGTGACCGGAAACAATCAGCCCCAGCATTTT.

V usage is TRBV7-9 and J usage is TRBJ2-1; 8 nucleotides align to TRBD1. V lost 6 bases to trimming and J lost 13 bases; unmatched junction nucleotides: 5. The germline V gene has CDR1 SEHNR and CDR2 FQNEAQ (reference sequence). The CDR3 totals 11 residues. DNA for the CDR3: TGTGCCAGCAGACAGGGGGAAAACCAGTTCTTC. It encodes CASRQGENQFF. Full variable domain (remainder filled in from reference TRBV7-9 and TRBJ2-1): DTGVSQNPRHKITKRGQNVTFRCDPISEHNRLYWYRQTLGQGPEFLTYFQNEAQLEKSRLLSDRFSAERPKGSFSTLEIQRTEQGDSAMYLCASRQGENQFFGPGTRLTVL.

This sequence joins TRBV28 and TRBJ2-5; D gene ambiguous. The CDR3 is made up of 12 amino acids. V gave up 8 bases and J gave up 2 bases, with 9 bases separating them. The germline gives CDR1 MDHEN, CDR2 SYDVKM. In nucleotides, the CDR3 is TGTGCCAGCCGGGCCGTGCAAGAGACCCAGTACTTC. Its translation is CASRAVQETQYF.

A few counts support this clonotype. The CDR3 reads CASSSDRRSYNEQFF. The DNA for the CDR3 is TGTGCCAGCAGCTCCGACAGGCGCTCCTACAATGAGCAGTTCTTC. V gene TRBV7-2 combines with J gene TRBJ2-1, with D tentatively TRBD1 (6 bases). V was clipped by 4 bases and J by 0 bases, with 10 bases between them. This CDR3 is 15 amino acids long. Per the germline V gene, CDR1 is SGHTA and CDR2 is FQGNSA.

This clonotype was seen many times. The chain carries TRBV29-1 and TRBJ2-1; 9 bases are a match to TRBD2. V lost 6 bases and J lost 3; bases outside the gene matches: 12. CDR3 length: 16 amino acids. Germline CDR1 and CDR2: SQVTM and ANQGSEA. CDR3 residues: CSVEYYSGGLYNEQFF. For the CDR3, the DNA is TGCAGCGTAGAATACTATAGCGGGGGTCTCTACAATGAGCAGTTCTTC.

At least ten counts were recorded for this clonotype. CDR3: CATSREAGGPRSYNEQFF. CDR3 nucleotides: TGTGCCACCAGCAGAGAAGCGGGAGGGCCGAGATCCTACAATGAGCAGTTCTTC. This chain joins TRBV15 and TRBJ2-1, with TRBD2 matching over 10 bases. Germline V gives CDR1 LNHNV, CDR2 YYDKDF (reference sequence). The junction had 6 bases not matched to a gene; V was cut back by 0 bases and J by 1 base. This CDR3 has 18 residues.

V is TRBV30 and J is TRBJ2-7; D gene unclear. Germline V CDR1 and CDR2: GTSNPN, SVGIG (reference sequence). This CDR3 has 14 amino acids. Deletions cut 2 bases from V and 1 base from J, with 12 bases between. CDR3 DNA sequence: TGTGCCTGGAGTCCCCTTGATGGGTCCTACGAGCAGTACTTC. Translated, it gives CAWSPLDGSYEQYF.

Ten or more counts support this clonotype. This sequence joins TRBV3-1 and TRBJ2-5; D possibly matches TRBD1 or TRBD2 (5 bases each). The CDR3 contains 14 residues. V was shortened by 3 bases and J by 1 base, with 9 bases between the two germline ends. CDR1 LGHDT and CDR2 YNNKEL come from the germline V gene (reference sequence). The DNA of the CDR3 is TGTGCCAGCAGCCAGCCCGGGACCCAAGAGACCCAGTACTTC. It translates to CASSQPGTQETQYF.

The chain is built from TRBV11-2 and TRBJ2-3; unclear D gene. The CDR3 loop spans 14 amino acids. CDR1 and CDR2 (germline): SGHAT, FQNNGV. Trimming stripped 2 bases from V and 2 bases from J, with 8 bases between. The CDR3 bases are TGTGCCAGCAGCTTAAATTACTTCACAGATACGCAGTATTTT. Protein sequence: CASSLNYFTDTQYF.

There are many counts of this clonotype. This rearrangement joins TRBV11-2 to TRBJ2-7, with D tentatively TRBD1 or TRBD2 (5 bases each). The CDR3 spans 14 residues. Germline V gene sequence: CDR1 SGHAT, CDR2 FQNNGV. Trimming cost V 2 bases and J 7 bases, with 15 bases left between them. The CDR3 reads CASSLLGTGPEQYF. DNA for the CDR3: TGTGCCAGCAGCTTACTCGGGACCGGGCCAGAGCAGTACTTC.